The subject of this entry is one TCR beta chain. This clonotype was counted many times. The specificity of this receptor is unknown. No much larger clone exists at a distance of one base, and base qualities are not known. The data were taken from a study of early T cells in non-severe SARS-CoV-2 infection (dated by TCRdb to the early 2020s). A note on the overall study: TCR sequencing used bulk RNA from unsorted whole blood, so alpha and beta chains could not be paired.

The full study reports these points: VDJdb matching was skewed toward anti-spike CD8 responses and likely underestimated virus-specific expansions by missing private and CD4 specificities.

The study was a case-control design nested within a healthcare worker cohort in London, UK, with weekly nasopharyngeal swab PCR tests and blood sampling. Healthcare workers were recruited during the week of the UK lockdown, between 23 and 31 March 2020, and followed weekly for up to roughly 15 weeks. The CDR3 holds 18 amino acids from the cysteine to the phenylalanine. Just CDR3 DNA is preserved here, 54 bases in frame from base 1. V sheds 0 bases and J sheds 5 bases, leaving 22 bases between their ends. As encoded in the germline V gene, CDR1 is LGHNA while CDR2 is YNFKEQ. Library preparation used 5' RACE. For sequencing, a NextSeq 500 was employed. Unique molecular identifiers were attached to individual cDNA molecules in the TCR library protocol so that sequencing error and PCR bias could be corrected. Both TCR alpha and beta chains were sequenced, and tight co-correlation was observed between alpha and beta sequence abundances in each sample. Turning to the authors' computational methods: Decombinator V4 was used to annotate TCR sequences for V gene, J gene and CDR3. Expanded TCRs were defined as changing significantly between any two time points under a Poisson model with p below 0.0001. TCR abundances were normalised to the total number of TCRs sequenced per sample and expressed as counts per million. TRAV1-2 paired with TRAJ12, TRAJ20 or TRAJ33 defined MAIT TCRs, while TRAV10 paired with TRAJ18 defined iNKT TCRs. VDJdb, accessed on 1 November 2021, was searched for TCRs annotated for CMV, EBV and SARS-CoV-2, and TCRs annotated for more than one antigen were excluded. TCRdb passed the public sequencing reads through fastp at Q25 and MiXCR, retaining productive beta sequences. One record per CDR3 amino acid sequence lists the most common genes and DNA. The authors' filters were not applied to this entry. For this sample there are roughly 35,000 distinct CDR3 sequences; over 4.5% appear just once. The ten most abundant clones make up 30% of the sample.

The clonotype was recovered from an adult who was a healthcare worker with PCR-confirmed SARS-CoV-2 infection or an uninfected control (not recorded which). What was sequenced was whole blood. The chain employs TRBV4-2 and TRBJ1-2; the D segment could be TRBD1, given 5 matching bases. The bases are TGTGCCAGCAGCCAAGATTTAGGCCAGGGTCTCATCTGGTATGGCTACACCTTC. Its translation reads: CASSQDLGQGLIWYGYTF.